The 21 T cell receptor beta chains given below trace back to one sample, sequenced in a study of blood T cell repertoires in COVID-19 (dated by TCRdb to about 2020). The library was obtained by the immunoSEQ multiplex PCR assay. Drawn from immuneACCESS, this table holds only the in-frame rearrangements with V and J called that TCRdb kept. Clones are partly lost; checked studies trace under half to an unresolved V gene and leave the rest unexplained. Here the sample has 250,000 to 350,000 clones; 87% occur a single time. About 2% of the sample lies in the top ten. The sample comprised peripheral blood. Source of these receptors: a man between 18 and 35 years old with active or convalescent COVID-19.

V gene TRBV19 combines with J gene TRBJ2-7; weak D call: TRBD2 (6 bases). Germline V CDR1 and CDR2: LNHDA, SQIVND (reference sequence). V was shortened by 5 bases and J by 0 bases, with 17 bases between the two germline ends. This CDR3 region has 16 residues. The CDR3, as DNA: TGTGCCAGTAGTGAAGGCCAGGGACTTCTCTCCTACGAGCAGTACTTC. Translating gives CASSEGQGLLSYEQYF.

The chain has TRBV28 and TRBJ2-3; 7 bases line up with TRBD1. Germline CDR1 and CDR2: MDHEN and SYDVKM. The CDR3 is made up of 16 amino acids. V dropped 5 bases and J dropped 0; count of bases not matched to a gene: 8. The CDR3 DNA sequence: TGTGCCAGCAGTAACCGGGACAGAACTAGCACAGATACGCAGTATTTT. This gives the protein CASSNRDRTSTDTQYF.

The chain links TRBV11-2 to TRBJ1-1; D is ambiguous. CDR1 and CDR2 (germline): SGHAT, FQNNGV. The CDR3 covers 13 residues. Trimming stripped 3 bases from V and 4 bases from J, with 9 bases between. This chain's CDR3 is CASSLALITEAFF. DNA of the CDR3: TGTGCCAGCAGCTTGGCATTAATCACTGAAGCTTTCTTT.

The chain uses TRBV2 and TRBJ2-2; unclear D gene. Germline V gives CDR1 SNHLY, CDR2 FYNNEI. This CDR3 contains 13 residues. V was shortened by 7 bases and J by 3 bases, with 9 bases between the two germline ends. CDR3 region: CASTNSHTGELFF. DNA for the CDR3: TGTGCCAGCACGAACAGTCACACCGGGGAGCTGTTTTTT.

CDR3 DNA sequence: TGTGCCAGCAGCCCGTCCGGGACAGGGGGCTATGGCTACACCTTC. Its translation is CASSPSGTGGYGYTF. The V and J genes are TRBV7-2 and TRBJ1-2; 11 bases are shared with TRBD1. After removal of 5 bases from V and 4 bases from J, the junction contained 6 bases not matched to a gene. CDR3 length equals 15 residues. The germline V gene has CDR1 SGHTA and CDR2 FQGNSA. Using reference TRBV7-2 and TRBJ1-2 for the parts outside the CDR3, the full variable domain is GAGVSQSPSNKVTEKGKDVELRCDPISGHTALYWYRQSLGQGLEFLIYFQGNSAPDKSGLPSDRFSAERTGGSVSTLTIQRTQQEDSAVYLCASSPSGTGGYGYTFGSGTRLTVV.

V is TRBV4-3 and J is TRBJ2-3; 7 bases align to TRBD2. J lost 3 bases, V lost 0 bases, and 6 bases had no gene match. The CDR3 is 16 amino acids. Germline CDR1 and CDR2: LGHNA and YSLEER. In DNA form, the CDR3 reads TGCGCCAGCAGCCAAGATATGGGGGGGGTAACAGATACGCAGTATTTT. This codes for CASSQDMGGVTDTQYF.

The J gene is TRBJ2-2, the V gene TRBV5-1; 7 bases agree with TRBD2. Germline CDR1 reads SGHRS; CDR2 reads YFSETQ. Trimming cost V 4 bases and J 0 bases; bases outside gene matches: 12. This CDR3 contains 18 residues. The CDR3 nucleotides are TGCGCCAGCAGCGGGGCCCGGGACTACATCTCGAACACCGGGGAGCTGTTTTTT. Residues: CASSGARDYISNTGELFF.

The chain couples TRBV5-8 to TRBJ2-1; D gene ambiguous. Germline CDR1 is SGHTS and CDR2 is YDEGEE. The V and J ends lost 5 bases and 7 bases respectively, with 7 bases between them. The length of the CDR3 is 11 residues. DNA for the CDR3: TGTGCCAGCAGTACAACAAATGAGCAGTTCTTC. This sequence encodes CASSTTNEQFF.

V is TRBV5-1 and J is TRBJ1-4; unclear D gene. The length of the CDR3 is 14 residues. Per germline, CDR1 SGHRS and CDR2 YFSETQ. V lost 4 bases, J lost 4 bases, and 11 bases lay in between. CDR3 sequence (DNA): TGCGCCAGCAGCCGCGAACAGCATAATGAAAAACTGTTTTTT. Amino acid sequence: CASSREQHNEKLFF.

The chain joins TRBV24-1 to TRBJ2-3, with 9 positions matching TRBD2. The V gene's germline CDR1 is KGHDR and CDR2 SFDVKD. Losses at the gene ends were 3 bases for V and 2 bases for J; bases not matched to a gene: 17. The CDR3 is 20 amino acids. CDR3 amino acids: CATSDPVGESSGSFTDTQYF. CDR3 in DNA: TGTGCCACCAGTGATCCCGTGGGGGAAAGTAGCGGGAGCTTCACAGATACGCAGTATTTT.

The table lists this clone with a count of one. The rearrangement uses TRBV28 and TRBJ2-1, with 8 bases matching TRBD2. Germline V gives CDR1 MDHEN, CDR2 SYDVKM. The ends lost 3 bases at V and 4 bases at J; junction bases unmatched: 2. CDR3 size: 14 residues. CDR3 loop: CASSFGGRYNEQFF. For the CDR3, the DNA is TGTGCCAGCAGTTTTGGCGGGAGGTACAATGAGCAGTTCTTC.

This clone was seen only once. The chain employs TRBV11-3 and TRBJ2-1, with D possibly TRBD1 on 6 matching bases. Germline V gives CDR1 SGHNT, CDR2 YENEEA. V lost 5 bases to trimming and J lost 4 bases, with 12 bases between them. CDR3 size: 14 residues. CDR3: CASSERGLYNEQFF. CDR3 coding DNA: TGTGCCAGCAGCGAAAGGGGGTTATACAATGAGCAGTTCTTC. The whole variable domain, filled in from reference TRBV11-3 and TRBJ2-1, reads EAGVVQSPRYKIIEKKQPVAFWCNPISGHNTLYWYLQNLGQGPELLIRYENEEAVDDSQLPKDRFSAERLKGVDSTLKIQPAELGDSAVYLCASSERGLYNEQFFGPGTRLTVL.

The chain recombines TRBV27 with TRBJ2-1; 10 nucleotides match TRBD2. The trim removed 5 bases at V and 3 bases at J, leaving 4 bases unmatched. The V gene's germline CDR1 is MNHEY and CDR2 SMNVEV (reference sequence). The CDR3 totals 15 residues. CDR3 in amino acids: CASSSGGAYYNEQFF. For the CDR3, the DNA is TGTGCCAGCAGTAGCGGGGGGGCCTACTACAATGAGCAGTTCTTC.

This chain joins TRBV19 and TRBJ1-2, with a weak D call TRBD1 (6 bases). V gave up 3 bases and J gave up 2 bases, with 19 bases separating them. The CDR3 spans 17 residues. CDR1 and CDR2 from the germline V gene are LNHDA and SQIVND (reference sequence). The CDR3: CASSIPAGERENYGYTF. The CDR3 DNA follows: TGTGCCAGTAGTATTCCCGCAGGGGAACGAGAAAACTATGGCTACACCTTC.

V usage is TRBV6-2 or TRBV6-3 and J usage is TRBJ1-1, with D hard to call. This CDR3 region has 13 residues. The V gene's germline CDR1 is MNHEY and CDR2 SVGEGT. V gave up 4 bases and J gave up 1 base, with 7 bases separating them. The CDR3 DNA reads TGTGCCAGCAGTTTAGAGCGGAACACTGAAGCTTTCTTT. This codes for CASSLERNTEAFF.

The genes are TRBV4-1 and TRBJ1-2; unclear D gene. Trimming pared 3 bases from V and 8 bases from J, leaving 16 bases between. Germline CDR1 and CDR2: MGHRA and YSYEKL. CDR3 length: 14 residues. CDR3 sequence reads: CASSHLRLEGGYTF. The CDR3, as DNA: TGCGCCAGCAGCCATCTTAGACTTGAGGGCGGCTACACCTTC.

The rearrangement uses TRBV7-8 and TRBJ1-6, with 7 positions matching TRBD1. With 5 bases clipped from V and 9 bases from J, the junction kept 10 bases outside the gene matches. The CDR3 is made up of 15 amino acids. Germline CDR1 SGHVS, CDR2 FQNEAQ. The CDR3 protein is CASSPKTGVGSPLHF. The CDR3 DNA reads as TGTGCCAGCAGCCCTAAAACAGGGGTCGGTTCACCCCTCCACTTT.

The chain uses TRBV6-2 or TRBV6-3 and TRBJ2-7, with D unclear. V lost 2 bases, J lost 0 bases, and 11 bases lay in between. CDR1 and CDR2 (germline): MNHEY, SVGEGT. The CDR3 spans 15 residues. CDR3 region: CASSYVYVSSYEQYF. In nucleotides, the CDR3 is TGTGCCAGCAGTTACGTGTACGTGAGCTCCTACGAGCAGTACTTC.

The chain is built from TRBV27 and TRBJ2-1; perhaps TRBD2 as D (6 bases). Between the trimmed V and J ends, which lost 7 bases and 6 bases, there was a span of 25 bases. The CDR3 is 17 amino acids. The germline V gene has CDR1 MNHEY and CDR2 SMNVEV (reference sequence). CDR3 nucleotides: TGTGCCAGCATCAAAATTAGTAACGGGAGTTCGGGCAATGAGCAGTTCTTC. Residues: CASIKISNGSSGNEQFF.

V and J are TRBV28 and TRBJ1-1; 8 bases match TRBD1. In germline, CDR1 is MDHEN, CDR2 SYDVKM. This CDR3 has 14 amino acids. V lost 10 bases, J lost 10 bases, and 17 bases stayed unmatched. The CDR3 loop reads CATWSPQGGGLAFF. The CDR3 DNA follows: TGTGCCACCTGGTCTCCACAGGGGGGCGGATTAGCTTTCTTT. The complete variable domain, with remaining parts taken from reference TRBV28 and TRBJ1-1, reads DVKVTQSSRYLVKRTGEKVFLECVQDMDHENMFWYRQDPGLGLRLIYFSYDVKMKEKGDIPEGYSVSREKKERFSLILESASTNQTSMYLCATWSPQGGGLAFFGQGTRLTVV.

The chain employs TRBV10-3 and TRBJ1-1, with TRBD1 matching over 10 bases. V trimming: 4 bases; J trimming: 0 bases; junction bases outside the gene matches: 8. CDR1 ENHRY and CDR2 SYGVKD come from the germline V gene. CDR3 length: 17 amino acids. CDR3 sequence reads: CAISAGTGVIVNTEAFF. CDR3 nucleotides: TGTGCCATCAGTGCGGGGACAGGGGTGATTGTGAACACTGAAGCTTTCTTT.